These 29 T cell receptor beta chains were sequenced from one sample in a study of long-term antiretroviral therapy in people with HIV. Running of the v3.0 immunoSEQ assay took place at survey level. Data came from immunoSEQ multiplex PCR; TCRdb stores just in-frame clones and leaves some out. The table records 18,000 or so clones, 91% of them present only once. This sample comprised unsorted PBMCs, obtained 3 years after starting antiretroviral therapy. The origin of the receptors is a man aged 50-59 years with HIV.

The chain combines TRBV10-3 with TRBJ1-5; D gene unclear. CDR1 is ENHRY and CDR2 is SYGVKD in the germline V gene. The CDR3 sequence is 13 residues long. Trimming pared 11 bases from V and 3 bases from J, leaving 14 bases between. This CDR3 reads CASRRTDNQPQHF. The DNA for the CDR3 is TGTGCCTCCCGCCGGACGGACAATCAGCCCCAGCATTTT.

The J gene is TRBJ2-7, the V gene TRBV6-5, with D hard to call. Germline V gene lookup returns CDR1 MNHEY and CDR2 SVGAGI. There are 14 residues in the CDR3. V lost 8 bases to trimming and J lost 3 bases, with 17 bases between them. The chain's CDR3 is CASWTTGPLYEQYF. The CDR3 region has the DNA TGTGCCAGCTGGACGACCGGTCCCCTCTACGAGCAGTACTTC.

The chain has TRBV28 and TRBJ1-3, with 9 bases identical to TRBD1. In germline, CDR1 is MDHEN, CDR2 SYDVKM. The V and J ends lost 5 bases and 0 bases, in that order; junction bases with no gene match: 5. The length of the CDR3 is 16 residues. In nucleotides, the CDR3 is TGTGCCAGCAGTGTGACAGGGGGATTCTCTGGAAACACCATATATTTT. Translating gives CASSVTGGFSGNTIYF.

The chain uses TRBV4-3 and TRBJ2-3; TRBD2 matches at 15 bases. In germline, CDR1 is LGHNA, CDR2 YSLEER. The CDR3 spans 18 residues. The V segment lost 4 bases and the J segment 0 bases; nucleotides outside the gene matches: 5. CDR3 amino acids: CASSLGLAGGSSTDTQYF. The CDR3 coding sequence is TGCGCCAGCAGCCTGGGACTAGCGGGGGGTTCTAGCACAGATACGCAGTATTTT.

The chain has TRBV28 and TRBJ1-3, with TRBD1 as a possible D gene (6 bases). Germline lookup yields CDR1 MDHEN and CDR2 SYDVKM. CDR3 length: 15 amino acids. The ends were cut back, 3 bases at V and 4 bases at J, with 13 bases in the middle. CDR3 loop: CASSFPGAYGNTIYF. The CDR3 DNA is TGTGCCAGCAGTTTTCCAGGGGCGTACGGAAACACCATATATTTT.

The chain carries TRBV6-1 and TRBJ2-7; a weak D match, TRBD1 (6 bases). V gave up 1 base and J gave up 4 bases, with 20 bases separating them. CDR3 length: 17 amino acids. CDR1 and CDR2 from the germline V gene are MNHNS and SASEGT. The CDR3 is CASSEGVTGDRGYEQYF. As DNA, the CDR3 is TGTGCCAGCAGTGAAGGTGTGACAGGTGATCGCGGGTACGAGCAGTACTTC.

In nucleotides, the CDR3 is TGTGCCTGGAGGGCCCGGGACGGATCCCGCTCTGGAAACACCATATATTTT. This encodes CAWRARDGSRSGNTIYF. The genes are TRBV30 and TRBJ1-3; perhaps TRBD1 as D (5 bases). The germline gives CDR1 GTSNPN, CDR2 SVGIG (reference sequence). This CDR3 has 17 amino acids. V was cut by 3 bases and J by 0 bases, with 18 bases left in between.

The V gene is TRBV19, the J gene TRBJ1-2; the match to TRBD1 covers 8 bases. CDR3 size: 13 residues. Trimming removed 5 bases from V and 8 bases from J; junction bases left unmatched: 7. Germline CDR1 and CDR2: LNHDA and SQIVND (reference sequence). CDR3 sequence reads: CASSGQGLYGYTF. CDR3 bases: TGTGCCAGTAGTGGACAGGGCCTGTACGGCTACACCTTC.

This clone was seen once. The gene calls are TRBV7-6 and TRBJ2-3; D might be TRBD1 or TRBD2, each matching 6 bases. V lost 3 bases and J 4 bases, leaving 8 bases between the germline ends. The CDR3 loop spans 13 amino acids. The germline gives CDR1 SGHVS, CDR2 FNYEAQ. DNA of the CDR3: TGTGCCAGCAGCTTTGGGGGGCCAGATACGCAGTATTTT. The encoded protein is CASSFGGPDTQYF.

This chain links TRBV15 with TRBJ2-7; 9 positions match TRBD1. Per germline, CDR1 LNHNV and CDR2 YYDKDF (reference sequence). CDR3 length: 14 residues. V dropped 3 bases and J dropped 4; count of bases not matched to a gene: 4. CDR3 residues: CATSRDRGKYEQYF. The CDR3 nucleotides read TGTGCCACCAGCAGGGACAGGGGAAAGTACGAGCAGTACTTC. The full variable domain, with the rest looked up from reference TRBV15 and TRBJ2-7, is DAMVIQNPRYQVTQFGKPVTLSCSQTLNHNVMYWYQQKSSQAPKLLFHYYDKDFNNEADTPDNFQSRRPNTSFCFLDIRSPGLGDTAMYLCATSRDRGKYEQYFGPGTRLTVT.

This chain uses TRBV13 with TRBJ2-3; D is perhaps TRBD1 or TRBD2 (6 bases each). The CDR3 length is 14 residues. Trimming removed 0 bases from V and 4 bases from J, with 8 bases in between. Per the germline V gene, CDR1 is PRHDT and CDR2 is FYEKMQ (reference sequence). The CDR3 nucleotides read TGTGCCAGCAGCTTAGGGGGGGGCCCAGATACGCAGTATTTT. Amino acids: CASSLGGGPDTQYF. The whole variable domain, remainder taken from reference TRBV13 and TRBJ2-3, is AAGVIQSPRHLIKEKRETATLKCYPIPRHDTVYWYQQGPGQDPQFLISFYEKMQSDKGSIPDRFSAQQFSDYHSELNMSSLELGDSALYFCASSLGGGPDTQYFGPGTRLTVL.

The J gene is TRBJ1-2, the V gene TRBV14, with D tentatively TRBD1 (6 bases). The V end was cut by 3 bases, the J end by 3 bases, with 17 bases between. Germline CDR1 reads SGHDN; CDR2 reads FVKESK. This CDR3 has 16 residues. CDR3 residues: CASSHISTGYDYGYTF. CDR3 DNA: TGTGCCAGCAGCCATATTTCAACAGGGTATGACTATGGCTACACCTTC. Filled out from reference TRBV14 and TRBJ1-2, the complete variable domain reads EAGVTQFPSHSVIEKGQTVTLRCDPISGHDNLYWYRRVMGKEIKFLLHFVKESKQDESGMPNNRFLAERTGGTYSTLKVQPAELEDSGVYFCASSHISTGYDYGYTFGSGTRLTVV.

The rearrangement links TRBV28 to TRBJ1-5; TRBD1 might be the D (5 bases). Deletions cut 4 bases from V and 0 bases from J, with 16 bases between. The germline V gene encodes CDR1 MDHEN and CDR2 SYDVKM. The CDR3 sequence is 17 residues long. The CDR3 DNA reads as TGTGCCAGCAGTTCCCCCCTGGCAGGGTATAGCAATCAGCCCCAGCATTTT. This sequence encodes CASSSPLAGYSNQPQHF.

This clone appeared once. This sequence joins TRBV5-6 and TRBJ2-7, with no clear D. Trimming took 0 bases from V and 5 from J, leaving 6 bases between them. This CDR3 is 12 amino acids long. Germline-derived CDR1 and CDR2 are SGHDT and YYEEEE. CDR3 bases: TGTGCCAGCAGCTTGGTCGTCGACGAGCAGTACTTC. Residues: CASSLVVDEQYF.

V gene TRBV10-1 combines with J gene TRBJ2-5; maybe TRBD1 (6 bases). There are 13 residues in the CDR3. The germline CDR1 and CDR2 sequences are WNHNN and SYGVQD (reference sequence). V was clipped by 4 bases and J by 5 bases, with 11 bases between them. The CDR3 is CASSARGIETQYF. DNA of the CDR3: TGCGCCAGCAGTGCCAGGGGAATCGAGACCCAGTACTTC.

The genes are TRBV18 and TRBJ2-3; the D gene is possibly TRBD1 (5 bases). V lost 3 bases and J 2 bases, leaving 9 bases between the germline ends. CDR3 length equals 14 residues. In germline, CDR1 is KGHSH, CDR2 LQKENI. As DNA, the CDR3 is TGTGCCAGCTCACCCGACAGAAACACAGATACGCAGTATTTT. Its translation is CASSPDRNTDTQYF.

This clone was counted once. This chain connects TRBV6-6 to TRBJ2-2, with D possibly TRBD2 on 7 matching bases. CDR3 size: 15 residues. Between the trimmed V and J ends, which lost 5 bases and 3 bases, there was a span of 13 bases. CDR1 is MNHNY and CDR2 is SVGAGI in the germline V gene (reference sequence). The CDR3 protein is CASSPQGRDTGELFF. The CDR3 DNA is TGTGCCAGCAGTCCCCAGGGGAGGGACACCGGGGAGCTGTTTTTT.

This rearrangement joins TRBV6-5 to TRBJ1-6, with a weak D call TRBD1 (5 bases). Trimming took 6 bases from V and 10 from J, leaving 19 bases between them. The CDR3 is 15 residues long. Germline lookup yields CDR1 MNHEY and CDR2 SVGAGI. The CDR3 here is CASSPTGTGGSPLHF. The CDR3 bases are TGTGCCAGCAGCCCTACCGGGACGGGAGGGTCACCCCTCCACTTT.

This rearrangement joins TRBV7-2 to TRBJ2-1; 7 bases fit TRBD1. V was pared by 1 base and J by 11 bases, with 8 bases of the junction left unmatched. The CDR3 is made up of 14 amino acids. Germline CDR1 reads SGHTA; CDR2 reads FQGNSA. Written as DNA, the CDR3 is TGTGCCAGCAGCTTAGAGTCCGGGACAGCCAAGCAGTTCTTC. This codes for CASSLESGTAKQFF.

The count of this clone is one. The CDR3: CASSFSAGGPSDTQYF. DNA for the CDR3: TGTGCCAGCAGCTTTTCGGCGGGGGGGCCATCCGATACGCAGTATTTT. This chain connects TRBV11-2 to TRBJ2-3, with 9 bases that match TRBD2. Germline CDR1 is SGHAT and CDR2 is FQNNGV. Trimming removed 3 bases from V and 6 bases from J; junction bases left unmatched: 10. The CDR3 is made up of 16 amino acids.

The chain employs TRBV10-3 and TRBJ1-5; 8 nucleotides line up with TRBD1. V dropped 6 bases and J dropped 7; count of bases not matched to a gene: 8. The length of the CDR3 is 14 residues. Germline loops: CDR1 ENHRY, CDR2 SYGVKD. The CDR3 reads CAISGQGRGQPQHF. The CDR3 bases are TGTGCCATCAGCGGACAGGGAAGGGGGCAGCCCCAGCATTTT.

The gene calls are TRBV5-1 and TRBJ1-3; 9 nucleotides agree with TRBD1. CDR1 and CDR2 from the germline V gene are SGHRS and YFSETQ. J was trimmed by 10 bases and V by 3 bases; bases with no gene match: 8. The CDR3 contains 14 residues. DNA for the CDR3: TGCGCCAGCAGCTCCGGGACAGGGAGTTATACCATATATTTT. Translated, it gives CASSSGTGSYTIYF.

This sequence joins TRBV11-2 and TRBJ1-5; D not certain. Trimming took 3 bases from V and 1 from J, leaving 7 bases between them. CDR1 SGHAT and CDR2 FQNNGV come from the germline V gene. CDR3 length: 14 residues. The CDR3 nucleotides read TGTGCCAGCAGCTTGAGCGACAGCAATCAGCCCCAGCATTTT. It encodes CASSLSDSNQPQHF.

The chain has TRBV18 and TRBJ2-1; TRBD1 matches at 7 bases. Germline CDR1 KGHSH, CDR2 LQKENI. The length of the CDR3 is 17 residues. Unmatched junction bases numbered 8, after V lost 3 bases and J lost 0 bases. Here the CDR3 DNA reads TGTGCCAGCTCACCTCCACAGGGGACCAGCTCCTACAATGAGCAGTTCTTC. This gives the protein CASSPPQGTSSYNEQFF.

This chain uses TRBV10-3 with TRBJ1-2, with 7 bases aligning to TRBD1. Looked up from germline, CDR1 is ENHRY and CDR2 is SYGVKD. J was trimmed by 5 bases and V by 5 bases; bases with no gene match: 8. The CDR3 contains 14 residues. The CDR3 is CAISPPGQPYGYTF. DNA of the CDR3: TGTGCCATCAGTCCTCCGGGACAGCCTTATGGCTACACCTTC.

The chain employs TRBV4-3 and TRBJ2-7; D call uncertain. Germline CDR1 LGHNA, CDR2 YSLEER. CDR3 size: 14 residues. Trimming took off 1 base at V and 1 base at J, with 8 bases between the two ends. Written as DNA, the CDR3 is TGCGCCAGCAGCCAAGTCGGCAGTTCCTACGAGCAGTACTTC. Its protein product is CASSQVGSSYEQYF.

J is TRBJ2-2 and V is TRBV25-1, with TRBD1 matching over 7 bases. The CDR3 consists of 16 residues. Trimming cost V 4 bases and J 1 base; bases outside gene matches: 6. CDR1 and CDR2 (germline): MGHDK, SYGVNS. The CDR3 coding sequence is TGTGCCAGCAGTGTACAGGGGTTAGGGAACACCGGGGAGCTGTTTTTT. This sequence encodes CASSVQGLGNTGELFF.

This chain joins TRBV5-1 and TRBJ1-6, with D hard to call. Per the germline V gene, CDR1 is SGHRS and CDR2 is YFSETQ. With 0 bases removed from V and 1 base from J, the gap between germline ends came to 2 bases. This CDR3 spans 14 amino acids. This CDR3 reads CASSLGSYNSPLHF. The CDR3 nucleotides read TGCGCCAGCAGCTTGGGGTCCTATAATTCACCCCTCCACTTT. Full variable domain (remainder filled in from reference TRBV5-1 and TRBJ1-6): KAGVTQTPRYLIKTRGQQVTLSCSPISGHRSVSWYQQTPGQGLQFLFEYFSETQRNKGNFPGRFSGRQFSNSRSEMNVSTLELGDSALYLCASSLGSYNSPLHFGNGTRLTVT.

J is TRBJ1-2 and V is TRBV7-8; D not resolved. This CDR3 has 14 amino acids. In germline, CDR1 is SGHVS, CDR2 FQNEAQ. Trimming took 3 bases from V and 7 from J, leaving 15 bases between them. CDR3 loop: CASSFQRDSGGYTF. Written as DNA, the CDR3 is TGTGCCAGCAGCTTCCAGAGGGATTCCGGTGGCTACACCTTC.